The 31 T cell receptor beta chains presented below share a single source sample, sequenced in a study of shared clonotypes between healthy human individuals. In the naive CD8 group, cells lacked CD45RO and were positively selected for CCR7, so terminally differentiated effector memory CD45RA+ cells were left out. TCRdb's table, derived via immunoSEQ multiplex PCR, lists solely in-frame clones and lacks some. The sample consists of approximately 2,000,000 clones, about 94% of them appearing once. Sample: naive CD8+ T cells from PBMCs. The receptor source for this set is a man aged 18 to 30 in good health. Some clones in this sample may be carry-over from other donors' samples.

V is TRBV10-2 and J is TRBJ1-5; D gene uncertain. CDR3 length: 13 residues. Looked up from germline, CDR1 is WSHSY and CDR2 is SAAADI. V shed 7 bases and J shed 9 bases, with 16 bases lying between them. CDR3 sequence reads: CASTLKGGRPQHF. As DNA, the CDR3 is TGCGCCAGCACTCTTAAGGGAGGGAGGCCCCAGCATTTT.

This clone was recorded only once. This chain connects TRBV7-9 to TRBJ1-1; D remains unclear. The CDR3 consists of 13 residues. Germline CDR1 and CDR2: SEHNR and FQNEAQ (reference sequence). V was shortened by 4 bases and J by 4 bases, with 10 bases between the two germline ends. The CDR3 nucleotides are TGTGCCAGCAGCTGGGATGCGGGCACTGAAGCTTTCTTT. Its translation is CASSWDAGTEAFF.

The chain couples TRBV5-1 to TRBJ2-7; D remains unclear. The CDR3 sequence is 13 residues long. Germline V lookup: CDR1 SGHRS, CDR2 YFSETQ. V was cut by 4 bases and J by 3 bases, with 11 bases left in between. DNA of the CDR3: TGCGCCAGCAGCCTGGACGAGGACTACGAGCAGTACTTC. Its protein is CASSLDEDYEQYF. Full variable domain (rest looked up from reference TRBV5-1 and TRBJ2-7): KAGVTQTPRYLIKTRGQQVTLSCSPISGHRSVSWYQQTPGQGLQFLFEYFSETQRNKGNFPGRFSGRQFSNSRSEMNVSTLELGDSALYLCASSLDEDYEQYFGPGTRLTVT.

The chain joins TRBV19 to TRBJ1-5; no reliable D call. Germline V gives CDR1 LNHDA, CDR2 SQIVND (reference sequence). This CDR3 is 15 amino acids long. V dropped 6 bases and J dropped 6 bases, with 18 bases sitting between them. The CDR3 protein is CASSRDGLAGQPQHF. CDR3 in DNA: TGTGCCAGTAGCAGAGATGGGCTTGCGGGTCAGCCCCAGCATTTT.

The V and J genes are TRBV19 and TRBJ2-5; D is perhaps TRBD1 or TRBD2 (7 bases each). Germline values: CDR1 LNHDA, CDR2 SQIVND (reference sequence). V lost 4 bases and J 4 bases, leaving 13 bases between the germline ends. The CDR3 is 14 residues long. In nucleotides, the CDR3 is TGTGCCAGTAGTACCAGGGGGGGGGTAGAGACCCAGTACTTC. Its protein product is CASSTRGGVETQYF. The whole variable domain, remainder taken from reference TRBV19 and TRBJ2-5, is DGGITQSPKYLFRKEGQNVTLSCEQNLNHDAMYWYRQDPGQGLRLIYYSQIVNDFQKGDIAEGYSVSREKKESFPLTVTSAQKNPTAFYLCASSTRGGVETQYFGPGTRLLVL.

V and J are TRBV28 and TRBJ2-7; perhaps TRBD2 as D (6 bases). With 6 bases removed from V and 3 bases from J, the gap between germline ends came to 12 bases. Germline values: CDR1 MDHEN, CDR2 SYDVKM. CDR3 length: 13 residues. The DNA of the CDR3 is TGTGCCAGCAGATCTGGAGGGGACTACGAGCAGTACTTC. Translating it yields CASRSGGDYEQYF.

The chain combines TRBV28 with TRBJ1-1; D is ambiguous. Germline values: CDR1 MDHEN, CDR2 SYDVKM. The CDR3 runs 13 residues. Trimming took 7 bases from V and 1 from J, leaving 10 bases between them. The CDR3: CASKPVGNTEAFF. The CDR3 nucleotides are TGTGCCAGCAAACCCGTCGGGAACACTGAAGCTTTCTTT.

The CDR3 region has the DNA TGCGCCAGCAGCTTAACAGTCTATGGCTACACCTTC. Translation gives CASSLTVYGYTF. V is TRBV5-1 and J is TRBJ1-2, with no clear D. CDR3 size: 12 residues. V lost 2 bases and J lost 4, with 6 bases in between. Germline V lookup: CDR1 SGHRS, CDR2 YFSETQ.

A note on this clone: This sample includes further DNA sequences coding for the same CDR3. CDR3 coding DNA: TGTGCCAGCAGCCTTTCCTACAATGAGCAGTTCTTC. This sequence encodes CASSLSYNEQFF. J is TRBJ2-1 and V is TRBV7-9, with no clear D. Germline CDR1 SEHNR, CDR2 FQNEAQ (reference sequence). This CDR3 is built from 12 residues. V was trimmed by 5 bases and J by 1 base, leaving 3 bases between them.

V usage is TRBV5-1 and J usage is TRBJ2-7; D is uncertain. V was clipped by 0 bases and J by 5 bases, with 9 bases between them. In germline, CDR1 is SGHRS, CDR2 YFSETQ. CDR3 size: 13 residues. CDR3 DNA: TGCGCCAGCAGCTTGGAAAGGCTGGACGAGCAGTACTTC. Encoded protein: CASSLERLDEQYF. The full variable domain, in which reference TRBV5-1 and TRBJ2-7 provide the parts outside the CDR3, is KAGVTQTPRYLIKTRGQQVTLSCSPISGHRSVSWYQQTPGQGLQFLFEYFSETQRNKGNFPGRFSGRQFSNSRSEMNVSTLELGDSALYLCASSLERLDEQYFGPGTRLTVT.

This clone was recorded only once. V and J are TRBV28 and TRBJ2-2, with D tentatively TRBD1 (6 bases). The germline V gene has CDR1 MDHEN and CDR2 SYDVKM. The CDR3 sequence is 16 residues long. Trimming shortened V by 3 bases and J by 3 bases, and 14 bases separated the two germline ends. DNA of the CDR3: TGTGCCAGCAGTTTTTGGGGGCCGGCAGACACCGGGGAGCTGTTTTTT. It encodes CASSFWGPADTGELFF.

J is TRBJ2-3 and V is TRBV7-9; D tentatively reads TRBD1 or TRBD2 (5 bases each). Germline lookup yields CDR1 SEHNR and CDR2 FQNEAQ (reference sequence). V dropped 0 bases and J dropped 4 bases, with 14 bases sitting between them. The CDR3 is 16 amino acids. The DNA for the CDR3 is TGTGCCAGCAGCTTAGCTAAGGCAGGGAGCGCAGATACGCAGTATTTT. It yields the protein CASSLAKAGSADTQYF.

V is TRBV27 and J is TRBJ2-7; D possibly uses TRBD1 or TRBD2 (6 bases each). V dropped 7 bases and J dropped 0 bases, with 16 bases sitting between them. From germline, CDR1 is MNHEY and CDR2 SMNVEV (reference sequence). This CDR3 is 15 amino acids long. The CDR3 protein is CASTPRGASSYEQYF. DNA for the CDR3: TGTGCCAGCACCCCAAGGGGGGCCAGCTCCTACGAGCAGTACTTC.

The chain has TRBV2 and TRBJ2-1; 7 bases fit TRBD2. The germline gives CDR1 SNHLY, CDR2 FYNNEI. This CDR3 has 19 residues. The V and J ends lost 7 bases and 0 bases, in that order; junction bases with no gene match: 18. This CDR3 reads CASTRRGTILLASYNEQFF. The CDR3 coding sequence is TGTGCCAGCACCCGACGAGGGACTATTTTACTTGCCTCCTACAATGAGCAGTTCTTC.

This clone was seen only once. The V call is TRBV28, the J call TRBJ2-7; TRBD1 matches at 8 bases. Germline loops: CDR1 MDHEN, CDR2 SYDVKM. The CDR3 covers 15 residues. V was pared by 7 bases and J by 7 bases, with 15 bases of the junction left unmatched. In DNA, the CDR3 is TGTGCCAGCAACACCTCCCCTGGACAGGGTTTTGAGCAGTACTTC. It encodes CASNTSPGQGFEQYF.

This clone came up a few times. The chain joins TRBV29-1 to TRBJ1-1; TRBD1 is a possible D gene (6 bases). The CDR3 sequence is 13 residues long. V was clipped by 5 bases and J by 4 bases, with 14 bases between them. The germline V gene encodes CDR1 SQVTM and CDR2 ANQGSEA. This CDR3 is CSVFQGLGTEAFF. DNA of the CDR3: TGCAGCGTTTTTCAGGGGTTGGGCACTGAAGCTTTCTTT.

The gene calls are TRBV6-5 and TRBJ2-5; D gene uncertain. Germline loops: CDR1 MNHEY, CDR2 SVGAGI. The length of the CDR3 is 15 residues. V lost 2 bases and J 1 base, leaving 11 bases between the germline ends. CDR3 in DNA: TGTGCCAGCAGTTACCTGGGAACGGTCCAAGAGACCCAGTACTTC. This codes for CASSYLGTVQETQYF.

J is TRBJ1-3 and V is TRBV7-3; no clear D gene. The V end lost 4 bases, the J end lost 0 bases, and 10 bases lay between the germline ends. This CDR3 has 15 residues. The germline V gene has CDR1 SGHTA and CDR2 FQGTGA. The CDR3: CASSSDGSSGNTIYF. CDR3 DNA sequence: TGTGCCAGCAGCTCGGACGGAAGCTCTGGAAACACCATATATTTT.

This chain joins TRBV9 and TRBJ2-7; TRBD1 or TRBD2 may be the D gene (6 bases each). V was cut by 0 bases and J by 0 bases, with 10 bases left in between. The CDR3 totals 15 residues. Germline CDR1 SGDLS, CDR2 YYNGEE. This chain's CDR3 is CASSVDEGGSYEQYF. DNA for the CDR3: TGTGCCAGCAGCGTAGATGAGGGGGGCTCCTACGAGCAGTACTTC.

This rearrangement joins TRBV7-9 to TRBJ1-1, with D unclear. With 7 bases removed from V and 1 base from J, the gap between germline ends came to 13 bases. The CDR3 loop spans 14 amino acids. Germline assignment: CDR1 SEHNR and CDR2 FQNEAQ (reference sequence). CDR3 sequence (DNA): TGTGCCAGCAACACTGGGCGCAGGAACACTGAAGCTTTCTTT. It encodes CASNTGRRNTEAFF.

This chain joins TRBV27 and TRBJ2-1, with TRBD2 matching 11 bases. CDR1 is MNHEY, CDR2 SMNVEV, per germline (reference sequence). There are 16 residues in the CDR3. With V trimmed by 6 bases and J by 1 base, 5 bases remained unmatched. Here the CDR3 reads CASRPVAGGSYNEQFF. The CDR3 bases are TGTGCCAGCAGGCCCGTAGCGGGAGGGTCCTACAATGAGCAGTTCTTC.

The J gene is TRBJ1-5, the V gene TRBV7-3; D is uncertain. The germline gives CDR1 SGHTA, CDR2 FQGTGA. The V end lost 5 bases, the J end lost 1 base, and 6 bases lay between the germline ends. This CDR3 comprises 13 residues. The CDR3 reads CASSLDSNQPQHF. In DNA form, the CDR3 reads TGTGCCAGCAGCCTCGACAGCAATCAGCCCCAGCATTTT.

Concerning this clone: Other DNA sequences of this sample code for an identical CDR3. The chain joins TRBV7-3 to TRBJ2-3, with 7 bases matching TRBD1. Germline V lookup: CDR1 SGHTA, CDR2 FQGTGA. Losses at the gene ends were 0 bases for V and 6 bases for J; bases not matched to a gene: 3. This CDR3 spans 14 amino acids. The CDR3 region is CASSLTGGRDTQYF. DNA of the CDR3: TGTGCCAGCAGCTTAACAGGGGGCCGGGATACGCAGTATTTT.

The J gene is TRBJ2-7, the V gene TRBV9; 9 bases map to TRBD1. This CDR3 region has 15 residues. Losses at the gene ends were 4 bases for V and 6 bases for J; bases not matched to a gene: 11. CDR1 and CDR2 (germline): SGDLS, YYNGEE. CDR3 in DNA: TGTGCCAGCAGCATCATCGGGGACAGGGCCGCCGAGCAGTACTTC. It encodes CASSIIGDRAAEQYF.

This sequence joins TRBV9 and TRBJ2-1; D is possibly TRBD1 (6 bases). Germline loops: CDR1 SGDLS, CDR2 YYNGEE. The length of the CDR3 is 12 residues. Trimming shortened V by 4 bases and J by 12 bases, and 14 bases separated the two germline ends. The CDR3 protein is CASSKGGERQFF. CDR3 DNA: TGTGCCAGCAGCAAAGGGGGTGAAAGGCAGTTCTTC.

Only one count was recorded for this clone. The chain couples TRBV5-5 to TRBJ1-1, with 10 bases identical to TRBD1. Per germline, CDR1 SGHKS and CDR2 YYEKEE (reference sequence). CDR3 length: 14 amino acids. J lost 5 bases, V lost 4 bases, and 5 bases had no gene match. The CDR3: CASSVTGGRTEAFF. DNA for the CDR3: TGTGCCAGCAGCGTGACAGGGGGCCGAACTGAAGCTTTCTTT. Full variable domain (missing parts from reference TRBV5-5 and TRBJ1-1): DAGVTQSPTHLIKTRGQQVTLRCSPISGHKSVSWYQQVLGQGPQFIFQYYEKEERGRGNFPDRFSARQFPNYSSELNVNALLLGDSALYLCASSVTGGRTEAFFGQGTRLTVV.

The rearrangement joins TRBV30 to TRBJ2-1; D assignment may be TRBD1 or TRBD2 (6 bases each). Trimming cost V 3 bases and J 0 bases, with 15 bases left between them. The CDR3 consists of 16 residues. Germline V CDR1 and CDR2: GTSNPN, SVGIG (reference sequence). This CDR3 is CAWRLGGRSSYNEQFF. In nucleotides, the CDR3 is TGTGCCTGGAGGCTGGGGGGCCGGAGCTCCTACAATGAGCAGTTCTTC.

The chain employs TRBV6-5 and TRBJ2-1; D gene uncertain. The germline V and J ends were trimmed by 5 bases and 3 bases, with 11 bases remaining between them. CDR1 and CDR2 from the germline V gene are MNHEY and SVGAGI. The CDR3 extends over 14 amino acids. This CDR3 is CASSHRHHYNEQFF. CDR3 nucleotide sequence: TGTGCCAGCAGTCATCGACACCACTACAATGAGCAGTTCTTC.

The chain has TRBV5-8 and TRBJ2-5, with D possibly TRBD1 on 6 matching bases. Germline values: CDR1 SGHTS, CDR2 YDEGEE. V was shortened by 4 bases and J by 9 bases, with 19 bases between the two germline ends. CDR3 length: 14 amino acids. Here the CDR3 DNA reads TGTGCCAGCAGCCAACGGGACAATAAGCAGCCCCAGTACTTC. Its protein is CASSQRDNKQPQYF.

The chain links TRBV6-1 to TRBJ2-7, with a tentative D call TRBD1 (5 bases). The germline V gene has CDR1 MNHNS and CDR2 SASEGT. V lost 6 bases to trimming and J lost 1 base, with 16 bases between them. The CDR3 is 15 residues long. In nucleotides, the CDR3 is TGTGCCAGCAGGGCCTGGCAGGGCCTTTCCTACGAGCAGTACTTC. It specifies CASRAWQGLSYEQYF.

DNA for the CDR3: TGTGCCAGCAGTTTCAGGGACAACCAAGAGACCCAGTACTTC. Its protein is CASSFRDNQETQYF. V usage is TRBV28 and J usage is TRBJ2-5; the D gene is possibly TRBD1 (6 bases). The V end lost 3 bases, the J end lost 0 bases, and 8 bases lay between the germline ends. Germline CDR1 reads MDHEN; CDR2 reads SYDVKM. This CDR3 is built from 14 residues.